The 12 T cell receptor beta chains below come from one sample, sequenced in a study of T cells after yellow fever vaccination. TCRdb reprocessed the 5' RACE reads via MiXCR and lists one record per CDR3 protein. This table has around 360,000 distinct CDR3 sequences, roughly 10% appearing once. Sample: PBMCs, taken on the day of the first yellow fever vaccination. The receptors were gathered from a man between 18 and 29 years old who received the YFV17D yellow fever vaccine.

The chain recombines TRBV30 with TRBJ1-6; D is unclear. Deletions cut 3 bases from V and 0 bases from J, with 0 bases between. The CDR3 consists of 12 residues. Germline CDR1 and CDR2: GTSNPN and SVGIG (reference sequence). CDR3 nucleotides: TGTGCCTGGAGCTCCTATAATTCACCCCTCCACTTT. Protein: CAWSSYNSPLHF.

The CDR3 sequence: CASSLTKGAEQFF. In DNA, the CDR3 is TGTGCCAGCAGCTTAACGAAAGGTGCTGAGCAGTTCTTC. The J gene is TRBJ2-1, the V gene TRBV7-3; D not resolved. The CDR3 has 13 amino acids. Germline values: CDR1 SGHTA, CDR2 FQGTGA. Trimming pared 0 bases from V and 9 bases from J, leaving 9 bases between.

In this sample, this clonotype turned up many times. The rearrangement uses TRBV5-5 and TRBJ1-3; D gene unclear. The V gene lost 4 bases and the J gene lost 4 bases, with 15 bases spanning the gap. The CDR3 has 15 amino acids. Germline CDR1 reads SGHKS; CDR2 reads YYEKEE (reference sequence). As DNA, the CDR3 is TGTGCCAGCAGCCTCCTGACGAGCGCGGGAAACACCATATATTTT. Translating it yields CASSLLTSAGNTIYF.

This clonotype has just one count. The rearrangement links TRBV6-2 or TRBV6-3 to TRBJ2-7; maybe TRBD1 (5 bases). The V and J ends lost 5 bases and 4 bases respectively, with 24 bases between them. Germline CDR1 MNHEY, CDR2 SVGEGT. The CDR3 runs to 17 residues. CDR3 coding DNA: TGTGCCAGCAGTGACTGGCCGCCGGCCACAGGAACGTACGAGCAGTACGTC. Residues: CASSDWPPATGTYEQYV.

This clonotype was observed a few times. The V and J genes are TRBV4-1 and TRBJ1-2, with D tentatively TRBD1 (5 bases). Germline CDR1 reads MGHRA; CDR2 reads YSYEKL. V lost 4 bases to trimming and J lost 4 bases, with 16 bases between them. This CDR3 is 15 amino acids long. The CDR3 sequence: CASSRPGGSAYGYTF. CDR3 in DNA: TGCGCCAGCAGCCGCCCGGGGGGGTCGGCCTATGGCTACACCTTC.

This clonotype came up a few times. The chain combines TRBV5-1 with TRBJ1-4; 7 bases align to TRBD1. Germline trimming cut 0 bases from V and 5 bases from J; bases unmatched to any gene: 1. This CDR3 spans 14 amino acids. Germline V gives CDR1 SGHRS, CDR2 YFSETQ. CDR3 DNA sequence: TGCGCCAGCAGCTTGGAGGGGGCGAATGAAAAACTGTTTTTT. Encoded protein: CASSLEGANEKLFF. Based on the CDR3 plus reference TRBV5-1 and TRBJ1-4, the full variable domain is KAGVTQTPRYLIKTRGQQVTLSCSPISGHRSVSWYQQTPGQGLQFLFEYFSETQRNKGNFPGRFSGRQFSNSRSEMNVSTLELGDSALYLCASSLEGANEKLFFGSGTQLSVL.

This clonotype has just a few counts. The J gene is TRBJ2-3, the V gene TRBV5-1, with D perhaps matching TRBD2 (5 bases). The CDR3 sequence is 16 residues long. Trimming shortened V by 4 bases and J by 0 bases, and 15 bases separated the two germline ends. Germline values: CDR1 SGHRS, CDR2 YFSETQ. In nucleotides, the CDR3 is TGCGCCAGCAGCAGCGCGGGCTTTCAAAGCACAGATACGCAGTATTTT. It codes for CASSSAGFQSTDTQYF.

This clonotype was detected only a few times. The gene calls are TRBV28 and TRBJ1-1; D gene ambiguous. Germline-derived CDR1 and CDR2 are MDHEN and SYDVKM. The CDR3 is 12 residues long. The V end lost 3 bases, the J end lost 5 bases, and 7 bases lay between the germline ends. The CDR3 loop reads CASSFHRTEAFF. DNA of the CDR3: TGTGCCAGCAGTTTCCATAGGACTGAAGCTTTCTTT.

This clonotype was picked up a small number of times. V gene TRBV5-1 combines with J gene TRBJ2-5; D might be TRBD2 (5 bases). Germline CDR1 is SGHRS and CDR2 is YFSETQ. This CDR3 is 12 amino acids long. With 0 bases removed from V and 6 bases from J, the gap between germline ends came to 6 bases. Written as DNA, the CDR3 is TGCGCCAGCAGCTTGGGGGAGAAGACCCAGTACTTC. It translates to CASSLGEKTQYF.

This clonotype came up a few times. In DNA, the CDR3 is TGTGCCATCAGTGGGACAGGGCAGATATACGAGCAGTACTTC. Protein sequence: CAISGTGQIYEQYF. The rearrangement uses TRBV10-3 and TRBJ2-7, with 8 bases lining up with TRBD1. Trimming took 4 bases from V and 4 from J; bases not matched to a gene: 6. The CDR3 totals 14 residues. CDR1 and CDR2 from the germline V gene are ENHRY and SYGVKD.

This clonotype was seen a handful of times. The genes are TRBV4-1 and TRBJ1-5; weak D call: TRBD1 (6 bases). Trimming pared 0 bases from V and 5 bases from J, leaving 20 bases between. In germline, CDR1 is MGHRA, CDR2 YSYEKL. The CDR3 has 18 residues. This chain's CDR3 is CASSQDTSAGDYYQPQHF. The CDR3 nucleotides read TGCGCCAGCAGCCAAGATACATCGGCAGGGGACTACTATCAGCCCCAGCATTTT.

Concerning this clonotype itself: Compared with germline, one end of the junction differs, possibly owing to a read error. The V and J genes are TRBV27 and TRBJ2-1, with D uncertain. The CDR3 is 16 amino acids. The V gene's germline CDR1 is MNHEY and CDR2 SMNVEV (reference sequence). The CDR3 sequence is CTSSLSLPEAPDEQFF. CDR3 nucleotide sequence: TGCACCAGCAGTTTATCCCTCCCAGAAGCCCCGGATGAGCAGTTCTTC.